This T cell receptor (beta chain) was identified during a study of chemoradiotherapy in HPV16-positive cancers. At the level of the study: Candidate HPV-specific T-cell clones and common TCR motifs came from functional assays in a couple of HPV16-positive patients. Study-wide results and limits: The functional HPV-specific definition rests on just a couple of HPV16-positive patients. Candidate HPV-specific clones and E7-related TCR motifs grew in tumor during treatment.

Concerning this clone: Its target is unknown.

The repertoire was sequenced with immunoSEQ multiplex PCR; TCRdb's copy has only in-frame clones and lacks some. This sample yields around 40,000 clones, of which more than 65% are seen a single time; more than 5% belongs to the top ten. Per germline, CDR1 SGHAT and CDR2 FQNNGV. This CDR3 spans 16 amino acids. V lost 7 bases to trimming and J lost 5 bases, with 18 bases between them. Samples were taken several times over chemoradiotherapy. The source is a human donor with HPV-associated anogenital cancer. This specimen consisted of blood, obtained from a patient who underwent chemoradiotherapy. The chain has TRBV11-2 and TRBJ1-6; the D gene is possibly TRBD1 (5 bases). The CDR3 nucleotides are TGTGCCAGCACCCAAAACCCCGGGGGGAATAATTCACCCCTCCACTTT. It specifies CASTQNPGGNNSPLHF.